These 10 T cell receptor beta chains were sequenced from one sample in a study of CD8 T cell repertoires and HIV-1 epitope variants. For these TCRs, the target antigens are not known. Clones were sequenced by immunoSEQ multiplex PCR, and TCRdb holds only the in-frame ones, with some missing. The data contain some 4,700 clones, about 70% of them seen just once; the ten biggest clones take up around 45%. The sequenced material came from cultured CD8+ T cells derived from PBMCs. These receptors all come from a male donor with HIV.

The chain combines TRBV2 with TRBJ2-7, with 8 bases that match TRBD1. With 1 base clipped from V and 5 bases from J, the junction kept 7 bases outside the gene matches. The CDR3 totals 15 residues. Germline loops: CDR1 SNHLY, CDR2 FYNNEI. The CDR3 protein is CASSEGQGFFDEQYF. In nucleotides, the CDR3 is TGTGCCAGCAGTGAAGGACAGGGGTTCTTCGACGAGCAGTACTTC.

The chain combines TRBV19 with TRBJ2-6, with 11 bases matching TRBD1. With V trimmed by 8 bases and J by 0 bases, 0 bases remained unmatched. Per germline, CDR1 LNHDA and CDR2 SQIVND (reference sequence). The CDR3 spans 15 residues. The CDR3: CASGTGGSGANVLTF. Here the CDR3 DNA reads TGTGCCAGTGGGACAGGGGGCTCTGGGGCCAACGTCCTGACTTTC.

V gene TRBV5-1 combines with J gene TRBJ2-5; no clear D gene. The J call may be incorrect, as the DNA end agrees better with TRBJ2-7. CDR3 length: 14 residues. Germline loops: CDR1 SGHRS, CDR2 YFSETQ. The CDR3 region has the DNA TGCGCCAGCAGCCCTGAGTTGGATTACTACGAGCAGTACTTC. Translating it yields CASSPELDYYEQYF.

In its sample, this clone was seen a few times. This chain connects TRBV7-9 to TRBJ2-7; D not resolved. The V gene lost 4 bases and the J gene lost 3 bases, with 10 bases spanning the gap. The CDR3 is 13 amino acids. Germline values: CDR1 SEHNR, CDR2 FQNEAQ (reference sequence). CDR3 region: CASSSPFDYEQYF. CDR3 nucleotides: TGTGCCAGCAGCTCCCCATTTGACTACGAGCAGTACTTC. Supplemented by reference TRBV7-9 and TRBJ2-7, the full variable domain reads DTGVSQNPRHKITKRGQNVTFRCDPISEHNRLYWYRQTLGQGPEFLTYFQNEAQLEKSRLLSDRFSAERPKGSFSTLEIQRTEQGDSAMYLCASSSPFDYEQYFGPGTRLTVT.

This clone was observed a few times. This sequence joins TRBV19 and TRBJ1-1; TRBD1 might be the D (6 bases). The CDR3 has 18 residues. V was shortened by 7 bases and J by 1 base, with 25 bases between the two germline ends. In germline, CDR1 is LNHDA, CDR2 SQIVND (reference sequence). CDR3: CASTLSPWGAGTNTEAFF. CDR3 bases: TGTGCCAGTACTCTCTCCCCGTGGGGGGCAGGGACGAACACTGAAGCTTTCTTT.

The chain carries TRBV11-3 and TRBJ2-7, with 7 bases fitting TRBD1. This CDR3 has 15 residues. V shed 8 bases, J shed 4 bases, and the junction held 14 bases outside the gene matches. The V gene's germline CDR1 is SGHNT and CDR2 YENEEA. In DNA form, the CDR3 reads TGTGCCAGCGCCACCCGGGACAGCAAGGATTACGAGCAGTACTTC. Translated, it gives CASATRDSKDYEQYF.

This clone is deemed medium-sized (0.01 to 0.1%). The CDR3 DNA is TGTGCCAGCAGTGAAGCAGGGGAGAACACCGGGGAGCTGTTTTTT. This sequence encodes CASSEAGENTGELFF. The J gene is TRBJ2-2, the V gene TRBV6-1, with D perhaps TRBD1 (5 bases). CDR3 length equals 15 residues. Per the germline V gene, CDR1 is MNHNS and CDR2 is SASEGT. Trimming cost V 0 bases and J 1 base, with 6 bases left between them.

J is TRBJ2-1 and V is TRBV13; 9 nucleotides line up with TRBD2. The CDR3 is made up of 15 amino acids. Germline CDR1 is PRHDT and CDR2 is FYEKMQ (reference sequence). The junction had 10 bases not matched to a gene; V was cut back by 5 bases and J by 8 bases. The CDR3 loop reads CASSPGLASSHEQFF. The CDR3 region has the DNA TGTGCCAGCAGCCCGGGACTAGCTTCTTCCCATGAGCAGTTCTTC.

The chain recombines TRBV6-5 with TRBJ1-2; maybe TRBD1 (6 bases). V shed 4 bases and J shed 2 bases, with 8 bases lying between them. Germline CDR1 reads MNHEY; CDR2 reads SVGAGI. CDR3 length equals 13 residues. The CDR3 reads CASSFQGNYGYTF. In nucleotides, the CDR3 is TGTGCCAGCAGTTTTCAGGGGAACTATGGCTACACCTTC.

The rearrangement links TRBV28 to TRBJ2-7; 9 positions match TRBD1. CDR1 is MDHEN and CDR2 is SYDVKM in the germline V gene. V shed 6 bases, J shed 5 bases, and the junction held 5 bases outside the gene matches. This CDR3 has 13 amino acids. CDR3 DNA sequence: TGTGCCAGCAGCCGGGACAGGGTAAACGAGCAGTACTTC. Protein sequence: CASSRDRVNEQYF.